These 22 T cell receptor beta chains share one sample of origin, sequenced in a study of T cell changes during pregnancy in multiple sclerosis. Profiled with immunoSEQ multiplex PCR; TCRdb holds only in-frame clones, not every one. The sample comprises 30,000 to 40,000 clones, around 90% of which are singletons, and approximately 0.5% rests with the top ten. The source was CD4+ T cells from peripheral blood mononuclear cells, collected in the second trimester of pregnancy. These receptors all stem from a female donor with multiple sclerosis, enrolled in a pregnancy study.

The chain has TRBV5-1 and TRBJ1-4; the D is unclear. This CDR3 has 14 residues. The V gene's germline CDR1 is SGHRS and CDR2 YFSETQ. The ends were cut back, 0 bases at V and 8 bases at J, with 11 bases in the middle. The CDR3 nucleotides are TGCGCCAGCAGCTTGGATCGACCCGGGGAAAAACTGTTTTTT. This gives the protein CASSLDRPGEKLFF.

The chain couples TRBV18 to TRBJ1-2; a weak D match, TRBD1 (6 bases). Trimming took off 6 bases at V and 0 bases at J, with 14 bases between the two ends. Looked up from germline, CDR1 is KGHSH and CDR2 is LQKENI. The length of the CDR3 is 15 residues. Here the CDR3 DNA reads TGTGCCAGCTCCCCCGGACAGCAAACTAACTATGGCTACACCTTC. Translating gives CASSPGQQTNYGYTF.

The chain joins TRBV28 to TRBJ1-5, with a tentative D call TRBD1 (5 bases). V lost 6 bases and J 4 bases, leaving 7 bases between the germline ends. This CDR3 region has 12 residues. The germline gives CDR1 MDHEN, CDR2 SYDVKM. DNA of the CDR3: TGTGCCAGCAGAGACAGTAATCAGCCCCAGCATTTT. Residues: CASRDSNQPQHF.

This sequence joins TRBV7-2 and TRBJ2-3, with 7 bases lining up with TRBD2. The J segment lost 5 bases and the V segment lost 3 bases, leaving 5 bases of the junction unmatched. CDR1 SGHTA and CDR2 FQGNSA come from the germline V gene. CDR3 length equals 14 residues. CDR3 nucleotide sequence: TGTGCCAGCAGCTTGTGGACTAGGGGAGATACGCAGTATTTT. Translated: CASSLWTRGDTQYF.

This clone showed up just once. The V gene is TRBV4-2, the J gene TRBJ2-3, with 11 bases identical to TRBD2. The CDR3 spans 18 residues. The germline V gene encodes CDR1 LGHNA and CDR2 YNFKEQ. V shed 1 base, J shed 5 bases, and the junction held 11 bases outside the gene matches. This chain's CDR3 is CASSQVRLTSGSIDTQYF. The CDR3 coding sequence is TGTGCCAGCAGCCAAGTGCGGTTAACTAGCGGGAGTATAGATACGCAGTATTTT.

This chain links TRBV6-6 with TRBJ2-7; possible D gene TRBD2, 6 bases. The CDR3 totals 15 residues. The V gene's germline CDR1 is MNHNY and CDR2 SVGAGI (reference sequence). Trimming took off 8 bases at V and 3 bases at J, with 20 bases between the two ends. CDR3 in amino acids: CASLPIVGLNYEQYF. The CDR3 region has the DNA TGTGCCAGCTTACCCATCGTGGGACTGAACTACGAGCAGTACTTC.

The CDR3: CASSLLGGLSNQPQHF. Here the CDR3 DNA reads TGTGCCAGCTCACTCTTGGGAGGCTTGAGCAATCAGCCCCAGCATTTT. The V gene is TRBV18, the J gene TRBJ1-5; D is unclear. CDR1 KGHSH and CDR2 LQKENI come from the germline V gene. The CDR3 runs 16 residues. Trimming shortened V by 4 bases and J by 1 base, and 14 bases separated the two germline ends.

The chain couples TRBV15 to TRBJ2-4, with 13 bases fitting TRBD2. This CDR3 is built from 19 residues. The trim removed 0 bases at V and 11 bases at J, leaving 16 bases unmatched. Germline V lookup: CDR1 LNHNV, CDR2 YYDKDF (reference sequence). This CDR3 reads CATSRDSAGLAGLSRLQYF. The CDR3 DNA follows: TGTGCCACCAGCAGAGATTCGGCGGGACTAGCGGGATTATCGCGCCTTCAGTACTTC. Supplemented by reference TRBV15 and TRBJ2-4, the full variable domain reads DAMVIQNPRYQVTQFGKPVTLSCSQTLNHNVMYWYQQKSSQAPKLLFHYYDKDFNNEADTPDNFQSRRPNTSFCFLDIRSPGLGDTAMYLCATSRDSAGLAGLSRLQYFGAGTRLSVL.

The V and J genes are TRBV15 and TRBJ2-5; D uncertain. Trimming pared 1 base from V and 2 bases from J, leaving 8 bases between. The CDR3 runs to 14 residues. Germline V gene lookup returns CDR1 LNHNV and CDR2 YYDKDF (reference sequence). For the CDR3, the DNA is TGTGCCACCAGCAGAGTTTCTAGACAAGAGACCCAGTACTTC. The encoded protein is CATSRVSRQETQYF.

J is TRBJ2-7 and V is TRBV5-6, with TRBD2 matching 11 bases. This CDR3 spans 14 amino acids. Germline CDR1 is SGHDT and CDR2 is YYEEEE. The J segment lost 2 bases and the V segment lost 4 bases, leaving 2 bases of the junction unmatched. The CDR3 DNA is TGTGCCAGCAGCCGGGGACTAGCGGCCTACGAGCAGTACTTC. It specifies CASSRGLAAYEQYF. Complete variable domain (other parts from reference TRBV5-6 and TRBJ2-7): DAGVTQSPTHLIKTRGQQVTLRCSPKSGHDTVSWYQQALGQGPQFIFQYYEEEERQRGNFPDRFSGHQFPNYSSELNVNALLLGDSALYLCASSRGLAAYEQYFGPGTRLTVT.

The V and J genes are TRBV19 and TRBJ1-6; 8 bases align to TRBD1. The CDR3 consists of 13 residues. Germline assignment: CDR1 LNHDA and CDR2 SQIVND (reference sequence). V gave up 5 bases and J gave up 7 bases; unmatched junction bases: 1. CDR3 sequence reads: CASSGTGNSPLHF. CDR3 in DNA: TGTGCCAGTAGTGGGACAGGAAATTCACCCCTCCACTTT. The full variable domain, with the rest looked up from reference TRBV19 and TRBJ1-6, is DGGITQSPKYLFRKEGQNVTLSCEQNLNHDAMYWYRQDPGQGLRLIYYSQIVNDFQKGDIAEGYSVSREKKESFPLTVTSAQKNPTAFYLCASSGTGNSPLHFGNGTRLTVT.

The V gene is TRBV7-3, the J gene TRBJ2-7; perhaps TRBD2 as D (6 bases). V was cut by 5 bases and J by 7 bases, with 21 bases left in between. This CDR3 contains 15 residues. CDR1 and CDR2 (germline): SGHTA, FQGTGA. The CDR3 loop is CASSPTGLPEGEQYF. The CDR3 DNA sequence: TGTGCCAGCAGCCCTACGGGACTCCCGGAGGGTGAGCAGTACTTC.

This chain links TRBV2 with TRBJ2-7; 8 nucleotides line up with TRBD1. Trimming took 9 bases from V and 7 from J; bases not matched to a gene: 8. The CDR3 is 12 residues long. The germline V gene encodes CDR1 SNHLY and CDR2 FYNNEI. CDR3 coding DNA: TGTGCCAGAGGGACAGGCCCCGGGGAGCAGTACTTC. It yields the protein CARGTGPGEQYF.

V is TRBV5-1 and J is TRBJ2-3; 12 bases align to TRBD2. CDR1 and CDR2 (germline): SGHRS, YFSETQ. The CDR3 length is 16 residues. Trimming removed 2 bases from V and 0 bases from J; junction bases left unmatched: 1. In DNA form, the CDR3 reads TGCGCCAGCAGCTTCGGACTAGCGGGAAGCACAGATACGCAGTATTTT. Translated: CASSFGLAGSTDTQYF.

J is TRBJ2-6 and V is TRBV7-8; 9 bases match TRBD1. Germline CDR1 and CDR2: SGHVS and FQNEAQ. With V trimmed by 6 bases and J by 0 bases, 6 bases remained unmatched. The CDR3 loop spans 17 amino acids. The CDR3 here is CASSYRGLGSGANVLTF. Here the CDR3 DNA reads TGTGCCAGCAGTTACAGGGGGCTAGGCTCTGGGGCCAACGTCCTGACTTTC.

This chain uses TRBV18 with TRBJ1-1, with D possibly being TRBD1 (5 bases). Trimming shortened V by 2 bases and J by 2 bases, and 9 bases separated the two germline ends. Germline V lookup: CDR1 KGHSH, CDR2 LQKENI. The CDR3 contains 14 residues. The CDR3 sequence: CASSPTGRNTEAFF. CDR3 sequence (DNA): TGTGCCAGCTCACCAACAGGCCGAAACACTGAAGCTTTCTTT.

The J gene is TRBJ2-1, the V gene TRBV2; possible D gene TRBD2, 6 bases. The CDR3 is 15 residues long. Trimming left V 7 bases short and J 7 bases short, with 20 bases between. CDR1 and CDR2 from the germline V gene are SNHLY and FYNNEI. The CDR3 DNA reads as TGTGCCAGCAATCTACGGACTCTCAGCGGGAATGAGCAGTTCTTC. Amino acids: CASNLRTLSGNEQFF.

The rearrangement uses TRBV6-1 and TRBJ1-5, with D possibly TRBD1 on 6 matching bases. This CDR3 spans 16 amino acids. V dropped 2 bases and J dropped 5 bases, with 16 bases sitting between them. Germline values: CDR1 MNHNS, CDR2 SASEGT. The CDR3 DNA is TGTGCCAGCAGTGAATTTAGAGGGGGTGATCATCAGCCCCAGCATTTT. Its translation: CASSEFRGGDHQPQHF.

The chain joins TRBV5-1 to TRBJ2-1; 8 nucleotides match TRBD2. Germline lookup yields CDR1 SGHRS and CDR2 YFSETQ. The CDR3 covers 16 residues. Germline trimming cut 5 bases from V and 0 bases from J; bases unmatched to any gene: 7. The CDR3 spells CASRLAELSSYNEQFF. CDR3 in DNA: TGCGCCAGCAGACTAGCGGAACTGAGCTCCTACAATGAGCAGTTCTTC.

The gene calls are TRBV28 and TRBJ2-7; 7 bases are shared with TRBD1. The germline V gene encodes CDR1 MDHEN and CDR2 SYDVKM. The CDR3 sequence is 14 residues long. J lost 3 bases, V lost 6 bases, and 8 bases had no gene match. CDR3: CASRPQGSLYEQYF. The CDR3 DNA is TGTGCCAGCAGGCCACAGGGGAGTCTCTACGAGCAGTACTTC.

The rearrangement joins TRBV27 to TRBJ1-3, with D possibly TRBD1 on 5 matching bases. This CDR3 is built from 18 residues. Trimming cost V 2 bases and J 0 bases, with 17 bases left between them. Germline V CDR1 and CDR2: MNHEY, SMNVEV (reference sequence). CDR3 bases: TGTGCCAGCAGTTTAAGGGGCGGGGGGTCCGCCTCTGGAAACACCATATATTTT. Translated: CASSLRGGGSASGNTIYF.

The V and J genes are TRBV2 and TRBJ2-3; the match to TRBD1 covers 9 bases. With 8 bases clipped from V and 6 bases from J, the junction kept 9 bases outside the gene matches. The CDR3 contains 14 residues. Germline CDR1 and CDR2: SNHLY and FYNNEI. The DNA of the CDR3 is TGTGCCAGCCGGAGGGGACAGGGAATCGATACGCAGTATTTT. It translates to CASRRGQGIDTQYF. The full variable domain, in which reference TRBV2 and TRBJ2-3 provide the parts outside the CDR3, is EPEVTQTPSHQVTQMGQEVILRCVPISNHLYFYWYRQILGQKVEFLVSFYNNEISEKSEIFDDQFSVERPDGSNFTLKIRSTKLEDSAMYFCASRRGQGIDTQYFGPGTRLTVL.